The T cell receptor beta chain described here comes from a study of graft-versus-host responses after intestinal transplantation. Germline lookup yields CDR1 SGHTA and CDR2 FQGNSA. This CDR3 is built from 13 residues. After removal of 3 bases from V and 4 bases from J, the junction contained 0 bases not matched to a gene. Regarding the study as a whole: Allografts of patients with graft-donor T cell macrochimerism showed high graft-versus-host to host-versus-graft clone ratios. The authors found GvH clones in recipient marrow, some appearing first in ileum or blood. Early post-transplant HvG declines were associated with peak circulating GvH clone levels.

To release intraepithelial and lamina propria lymphocytes, the graft tissue was processed. About this clone: Its target is not known.

Sequencing was performed with immunoSEQ multiplex PCR; in TCRdb, only in-frame clones are kept and a portion is missing. The sample has approximately 3,100 clones; 70% to 75% are singletons. V is TRBV7-2 and J is TRBJ1-1; TRBD1 agrees at 9 bases. This specimen consisted of ileum tissue, obtained roughly 5 and 7 days after intestinal transplantation. The receptor's source is a human patient who received an intestinal transplant, so some T cells may come from the graft donor. Here the CDR3 DNA reads TGTGCCAGCAGCTTGACAGGGGGCACTGAAGCTTTCTTT. As protein: CASSLTGGTEAFF.